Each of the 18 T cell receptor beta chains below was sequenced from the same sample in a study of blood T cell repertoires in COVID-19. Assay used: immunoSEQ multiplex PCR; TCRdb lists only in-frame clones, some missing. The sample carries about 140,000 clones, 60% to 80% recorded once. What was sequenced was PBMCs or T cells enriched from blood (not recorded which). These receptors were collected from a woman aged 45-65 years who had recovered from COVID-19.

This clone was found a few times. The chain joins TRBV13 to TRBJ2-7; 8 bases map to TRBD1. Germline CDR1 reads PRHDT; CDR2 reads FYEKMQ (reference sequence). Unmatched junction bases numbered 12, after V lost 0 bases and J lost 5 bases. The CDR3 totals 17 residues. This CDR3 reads CASSLGQGANLGNEQYF. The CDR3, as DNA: TGTGCCAGCAGCTTAGGGCAGGGGGCGAATTTGGGGAACGAGCAGTACTTC. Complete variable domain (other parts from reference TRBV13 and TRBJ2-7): AAGVIQSPRHLIKEKRETATLKCYPIPRHDTVYWYQQGPGQDPQFLISFYEKMQSDKGSIPDRFSAQQFSDYHSELNMSSLELGDSALYFCASSLGQGANLGNEQYFGPGTRLTVT.

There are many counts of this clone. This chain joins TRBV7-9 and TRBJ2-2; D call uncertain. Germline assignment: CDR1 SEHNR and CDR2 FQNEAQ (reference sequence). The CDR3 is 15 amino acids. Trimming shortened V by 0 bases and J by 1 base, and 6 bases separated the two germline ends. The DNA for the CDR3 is TGTGCCAGCAGCTTAGCTTACAAGAACACCGGGGAGCTGTTTTTT. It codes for CASSLAYKNTGELFF.

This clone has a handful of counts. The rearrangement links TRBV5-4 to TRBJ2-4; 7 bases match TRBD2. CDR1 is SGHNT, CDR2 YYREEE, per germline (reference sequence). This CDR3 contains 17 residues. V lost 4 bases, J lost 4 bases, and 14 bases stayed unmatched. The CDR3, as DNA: TGTGCCAGCAGCGTGCCTAACACGGGACTAAAAAAAAACATTCAGTACTTC. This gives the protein CASSVPNTGLKKNIQYF.

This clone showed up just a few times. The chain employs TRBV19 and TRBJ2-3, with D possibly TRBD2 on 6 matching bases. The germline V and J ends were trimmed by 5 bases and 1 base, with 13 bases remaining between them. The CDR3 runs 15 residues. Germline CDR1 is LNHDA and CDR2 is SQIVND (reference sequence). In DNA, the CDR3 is TGTGCCAGTAGTCCGGGACTCCTAGGCACAGATACGCAGTATTTT. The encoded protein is CASSPGLLGTDTQYF.

The CDR3 DNA reads as TGTGCCAGCAGCTACCAGGGGGCGAAGGAAGCTTTCTTT. Its protein product is CASSYQGAKEAFF. The chain recombines TRBV7-3 with TRBJ1-1, with 8 bases aligning to TRBD1. Germline CDR1 and CDR2: SGHTA and FQGTGA. With 4 bases clipped from V and 8 bases from J, the junction kept 6 bases outside the gene matches. This CDR3 contains 13 residues.

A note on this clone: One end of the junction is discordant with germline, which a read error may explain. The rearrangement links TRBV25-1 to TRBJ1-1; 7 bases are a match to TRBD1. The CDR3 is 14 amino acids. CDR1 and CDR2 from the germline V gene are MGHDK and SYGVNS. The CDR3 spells CASKGAQRNAEAFF. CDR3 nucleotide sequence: TGTGCCAGCAAGGGGGCACAGAGGAACGCTGAAGCTTTCTTT.

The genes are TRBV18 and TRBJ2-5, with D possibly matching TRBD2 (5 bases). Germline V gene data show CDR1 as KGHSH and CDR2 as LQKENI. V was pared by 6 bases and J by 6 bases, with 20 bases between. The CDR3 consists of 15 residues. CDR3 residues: CASSPPRGPGKTQYF. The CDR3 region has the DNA TGTGCCAGCTCCCCGCCAAGAGGGCCTGGGAAGACCCAGTACTTC.

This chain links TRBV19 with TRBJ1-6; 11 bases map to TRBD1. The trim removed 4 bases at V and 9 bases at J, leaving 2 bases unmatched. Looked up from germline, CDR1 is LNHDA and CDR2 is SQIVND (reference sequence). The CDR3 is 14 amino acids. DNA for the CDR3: TGTGCCAGTAGTAGGACAGGGGGCAGTTCACCCCTCCACTTT. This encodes CASSRTGGSSPLHF. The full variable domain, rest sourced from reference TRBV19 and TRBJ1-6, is DGGITQSPKYLFRKEGQNVTLSCEQNLNHDAMYWYRQDPGQGLRLIYYSQIVNDFQKGDIAEGYSVSREKKESFPLTVTSAQKNPTAFYLCASSRTGGSSPLHFGNGTRLTVT.

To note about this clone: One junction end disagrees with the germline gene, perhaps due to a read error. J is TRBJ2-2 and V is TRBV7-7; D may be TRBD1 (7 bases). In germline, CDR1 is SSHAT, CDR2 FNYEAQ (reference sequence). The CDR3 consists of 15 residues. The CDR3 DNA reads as TGTGCTAGCAGCTTTACAGGGGCGGGAACCGGGGAGCTGTTTTTT. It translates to CASSFTGAGTGELFF.

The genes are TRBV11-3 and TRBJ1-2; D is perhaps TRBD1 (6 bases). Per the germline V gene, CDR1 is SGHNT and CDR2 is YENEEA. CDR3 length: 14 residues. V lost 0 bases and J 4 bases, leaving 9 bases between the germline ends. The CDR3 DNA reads TGTGCCAGCAGCTTAGATACAGGGACCTATGGCTACACCTTC. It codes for CASSLDTGTYGYTF.

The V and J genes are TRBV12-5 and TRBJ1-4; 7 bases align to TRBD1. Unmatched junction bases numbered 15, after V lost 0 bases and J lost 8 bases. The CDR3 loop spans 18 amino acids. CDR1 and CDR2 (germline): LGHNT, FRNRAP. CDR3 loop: CASGLVRTGLGGEEKLFF. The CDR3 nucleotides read TGTGCTAGTGGTTTGGTACGGACAGGACTTGGGGGAGAGGAAAAACTGTTTTTT.

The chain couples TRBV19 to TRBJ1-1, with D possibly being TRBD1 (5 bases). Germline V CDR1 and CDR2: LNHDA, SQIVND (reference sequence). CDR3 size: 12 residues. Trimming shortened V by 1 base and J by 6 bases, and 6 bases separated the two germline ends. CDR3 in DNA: TGTGCCAGTAGTATAGGGGGGGCTGAAGCTTTCTTT. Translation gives CASSIGGAEAFF.

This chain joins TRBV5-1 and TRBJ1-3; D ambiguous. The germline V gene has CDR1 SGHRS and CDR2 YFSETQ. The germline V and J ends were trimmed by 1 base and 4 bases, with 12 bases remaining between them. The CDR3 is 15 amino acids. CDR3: CASSLRVGAGNTIYF. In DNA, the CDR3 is TGCGCCAGCAGCTTGCGGGTCGGCGCGGGAAACACCATATATTTT.

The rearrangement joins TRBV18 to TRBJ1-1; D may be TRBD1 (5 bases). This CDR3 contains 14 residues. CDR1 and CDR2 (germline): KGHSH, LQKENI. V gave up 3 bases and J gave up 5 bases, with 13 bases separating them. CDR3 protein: CASSPAREGTEAFF. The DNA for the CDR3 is TGTGCCAGCTCACCGGCCAGGGAAGGGACTGAAGCTTTCTTT.

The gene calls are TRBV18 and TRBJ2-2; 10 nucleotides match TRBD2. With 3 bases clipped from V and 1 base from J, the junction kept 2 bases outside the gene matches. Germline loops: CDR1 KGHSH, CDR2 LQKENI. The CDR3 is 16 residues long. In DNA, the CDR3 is TGTGCCAGCTCACCTTGGACTAGCGGGAACACCGGGGAGCTGTTTTTT. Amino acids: CASSPWTSGNTGELFF.

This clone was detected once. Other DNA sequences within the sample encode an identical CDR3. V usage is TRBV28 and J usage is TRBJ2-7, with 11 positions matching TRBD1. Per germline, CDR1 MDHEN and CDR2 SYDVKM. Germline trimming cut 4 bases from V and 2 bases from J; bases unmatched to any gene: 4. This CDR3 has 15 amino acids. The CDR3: CASSSPGQGAYEQYF. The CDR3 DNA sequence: TGTGCCAGCAGTTCCCCGGGACAGGGGGCCTACGAGCAGTACTTC.

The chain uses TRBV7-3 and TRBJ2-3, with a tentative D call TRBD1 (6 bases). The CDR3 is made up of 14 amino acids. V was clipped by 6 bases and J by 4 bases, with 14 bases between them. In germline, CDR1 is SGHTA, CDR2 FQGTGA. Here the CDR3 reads CASSQQGVSDTQYF. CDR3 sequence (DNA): TGTGCCAGCAGTCAACAGGGTGTGTCAGATACGCAGTATTTT.

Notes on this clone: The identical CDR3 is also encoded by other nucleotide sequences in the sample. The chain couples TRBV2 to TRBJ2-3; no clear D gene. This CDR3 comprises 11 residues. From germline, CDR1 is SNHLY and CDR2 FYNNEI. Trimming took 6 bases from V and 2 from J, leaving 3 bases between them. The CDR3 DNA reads TGTGCCAGCAGCTACACAGATACGCAGTATTTT. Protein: CASSYTDTQYF.